A selection of T cell receptor beta chains follows, all from one sample in a study of blood T cell repertoires in COVID-19. Produced via immunoSEQ multiplex PCR; TCRdb's table is partial and in-frame only. Here the sample spans 130,000 or so clones, 85% to 90% being singletons. The sequenced sample was peripheral blood. The receptors shown here come from a woman aged 50 to 60 with acute or convalescent COVID-19. Both conserved end residues are part of each CDR3. D genes are given only for firm matches. The listing skips clone size in some rows; elsewhere it reads once, few, many or a size class.

NA,TRBJ1-1,TRBV9,NA,CASSPNGVEAFF,TGTGCCAGCAGCCCGAACGGGGTCGAAGCTTTCTTT
TRBD2,TRBJ2-2,TRBV11-2,few,CASSLRSLAGGSTGELFF,TGTGCCAGCAGCCTTAGGTCCCTAGCGGGGGGTAGCACCGGGGAGCTGTTTTTT
NA,TRBJ2-7,TRBV12-3/TRBV12-4,few,CASSPGHPYEQYF,TGTGCCAGCAGTCCCGGACACCCCTACGAGCAGTACTTC
TRBD2,TRBJ2-3,TRBV4-1,NA,CASSQDRWLAGGTDTQYF,TGCGCCAGCAGCCAAGATCGGTGGCTAGCGGGGGGCACAGATACGCAGTATTTT
TRBD2,TRBJ2-1,TRBV3-1/TRBV3-2,once,CASSQDPAGGRFF,TGTGCCAGCAGCCAAGATCCGGCGGGGGGGCGGTTCTTC
NA,TRBJ1-3,TRBV6-6,NA,CASSLHPNSGNTIYF,TGTGCCAGCAGTCTCCATCCTAACTCTGGAAACACCATATATTTT
TRBD2,TRBJ2-5,TRBV11-2,NA,CASSLGGLAGKQETQYF,TGTGCCAGCAGCTTAGGTGGACTAGCGGGGAAACAAGAGACCCAGTACTTC
TRBD2,TRBJ2-3,TRBV5-1,NA,CASSGPPWAGEVSTDTQYF,TGCGCCAGCAGCGGACCTCCCTGGGCGGGGGAAGTTAGCACAGATACGCAGTATTTT
NA,TRBJ2-7,TRBV7-6,NA,CASSLAQGPYEQYF,TGTGCCAGCAGCTTAGCACAGGGCCCCTACGAGCAGTACTTC
TRBD2,TRBJ2-5,TRBV5-6,few,CASSLPLGGRRETQYF,TGTGCCAGCAGCCTCCCCCTAGGCGGGAGGAGAGAGACCCAGTACTTC
NA,TRBJ1-3,TRBV7-2,NA,CASSLALFSFSGNTIYF,TGTGCCAGCAGCTTAGCTCTGTTTTCTTTCTCTGGAAACACCATATATTTT
TRBD1,TRBJ1-2,TRBV30,few,CAWSVEGAVNYGYTF,TGTGCCTGGAGTGTAGAGGGGGCTGTTAACTATGGCTACACCTTC
NA,TRBJ1-2,TRBV19,NA,CASSLTTGRGYTF,TGTGCCAGTAGTCTCACAACAGGGCGCGGCTACACCTTC
NA,TRBJ2-5,TRBV9,NA,CASSVGGGAGKETQYF,TGTGCCAGCAGCGTAGGTGGCGGGGCTGGGAAAGAGACCCAGTACTTC
TRBD1,TRBJ2-7,TRBV7-6,NA,CASSRDRSSYEQYF,TGTGCCAGCAGTAGGGACAGGAGCTCCTACGAGCAGTACTTC
NA,TRBJ1-1,TRBV7-2,few,CASSLGTNTEAFF,TGTGCCAGCAGCTTAGGGACAAACACTGAAGCTTTCTTT
NA,TRBJ1-1,TRBV9,few,CASSSSGGNTEAFF,TGTGCCAGCAGCTCCTCCGGAGGGAACACTGAAGCTTTCTTT
NA,TRBJ1-1,TRBV5-1,NA,CASSFGQDSEAFF,TGCGCCAGCAGCTTTGGCCAGGACAGTGAAGCTTTCTTT
NA,TRBJ1-2,TRBV12-3/TRBV12-4,NA,CASSLPGRHGYTF,TGTGCCAGCAGTTTGCCGGGTCGGCATGGCTACACCTTC
NA,TRBJ1-6,TRBV30,NA,CAWGPAGSPLHF,TGTGCCTGGGGCCCCGCGGGTTCACCCCTCCACTTT
TRBD1,TRBJ1-3,TRBV7-6,NA,CASSLAAGGSVGNTIYF,TGTGCCAGCAGCTTAGCGGCAGGGGGATCGGTTGGAAACACCATATATTTT
TRBD1,TRBJ1-5,TRBV12-3/TRBV12-4,NA,CASSGQGNQPQHF,TGTGCCAGCAGCGGACAGGGCAATCAGCCCCAGCATTTT